The clone carrying this T cell receptor beta chain was detected only a few times. V lost 5 bases to trimming and J lost 1 base, with 22 bases between them. The V gene's germline CDR1 is SGHRS and CDR2 YFSETQ. The length of the CDR3 is 17 residues. The sorted libraries were made from approximately 1 million CD4+ or CD8+ T cells. The entry originates in a study of neurological immune-mediated disorders. TCRdb re-derived calls from the 5' RACE reads in MiXCR, one entry per CDR3 protein. The profile shows just over 20,000 distinct CDR3 sequences, roughly 17% of them singletons. Sequencing was carried out using CD8+ T cells from blood. This chain joins TRBV5-1 and TRBJ2-7; possibly TRBD2 for D (6 bases). The sequence derives from a young woman with multiple sclerosis. For the CDR3, the DNA is TGCGCCAGCAGTTCCAGGCCCGGGACTCAGACTTCCTACGAGCAGTACGTC. Its protein product is CASSSRPGTQTSYEQYV.